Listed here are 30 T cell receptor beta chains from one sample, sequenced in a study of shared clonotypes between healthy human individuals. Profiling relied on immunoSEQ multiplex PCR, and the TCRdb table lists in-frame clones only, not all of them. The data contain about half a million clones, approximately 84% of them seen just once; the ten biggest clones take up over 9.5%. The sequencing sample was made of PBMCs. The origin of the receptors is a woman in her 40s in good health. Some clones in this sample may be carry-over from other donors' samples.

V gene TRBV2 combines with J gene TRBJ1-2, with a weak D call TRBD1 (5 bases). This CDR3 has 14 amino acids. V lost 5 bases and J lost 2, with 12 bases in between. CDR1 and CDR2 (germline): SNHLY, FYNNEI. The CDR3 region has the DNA TGTGCCAGCAGTCTAGGGGAGGTCAACTATGGCTACACCTTC. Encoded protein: CASSLGEVNYGYTF. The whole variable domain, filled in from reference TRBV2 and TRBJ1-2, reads EPEVTQTPSHQVTQMGQEVILRCVPISNHLYFYWYRQILGQKVEFLVSFYNNEISEKSEIFDDQFSVERPDGSNFTLKIRSTKLEDSAMYFCASSLGEVNYGYTFGSGTRLTVV.

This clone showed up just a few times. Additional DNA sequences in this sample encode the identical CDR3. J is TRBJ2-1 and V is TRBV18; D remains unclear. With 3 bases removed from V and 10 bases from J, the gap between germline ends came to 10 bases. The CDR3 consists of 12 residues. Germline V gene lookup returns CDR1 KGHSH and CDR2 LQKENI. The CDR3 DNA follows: TGTGCCAGCTCACCCGACTCACGGGAGCAGTTCTTC. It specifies CASSPDSREQFF.

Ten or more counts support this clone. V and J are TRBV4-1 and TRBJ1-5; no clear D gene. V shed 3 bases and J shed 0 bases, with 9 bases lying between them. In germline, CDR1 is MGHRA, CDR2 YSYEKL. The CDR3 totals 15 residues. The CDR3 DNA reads TGCGCCAGCAGCCAGAAGATAAATAGCAATCAGCCCCAGCATTTT. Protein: CASSQKINSNQPQHF.

The CDR3 spells CAISALGGGSTGELFF. DNA for the CDR3: TGTGCCATCAGTGCTCTTGGGGGCGGTTCGACCGGGGAGCTGTTTTTT. This rearrangement joins TRBV10-3 to TRBJ2-2, with D tentatively TRBD1 (6 bases). CDR1 is ENHRY and CDR2 is SYGVKD in the germline V gene. The CDR3 is made up of 16 amino acids. V gave up 4 bases and J gave up 5 bases, with 17 bases separating them.

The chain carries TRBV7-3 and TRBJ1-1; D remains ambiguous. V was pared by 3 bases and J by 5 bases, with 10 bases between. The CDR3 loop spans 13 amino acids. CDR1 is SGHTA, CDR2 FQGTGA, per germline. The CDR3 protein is CASSLREGTEAFF. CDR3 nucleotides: TGTGCCAGCAGCTTGAGGGAAGGGACTGAAGCTTTCTTT.

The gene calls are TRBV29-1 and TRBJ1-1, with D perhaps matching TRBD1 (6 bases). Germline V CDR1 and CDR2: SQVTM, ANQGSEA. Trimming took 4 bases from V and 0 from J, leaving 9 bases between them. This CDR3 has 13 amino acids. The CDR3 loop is CSVAQGLNTEAFF. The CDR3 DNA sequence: TGCAGCGTTGCCCAGGGGCTGAACACTGAAGCTTTCTTT.

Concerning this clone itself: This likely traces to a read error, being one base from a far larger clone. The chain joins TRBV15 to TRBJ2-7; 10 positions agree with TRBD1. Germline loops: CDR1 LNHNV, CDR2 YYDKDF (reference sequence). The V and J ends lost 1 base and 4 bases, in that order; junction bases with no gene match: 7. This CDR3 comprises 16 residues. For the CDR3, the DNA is TGTGCCACCAGCAGAGGTACGACAGGGGGCCGGTACGAGCAGTACTTC. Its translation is CATSRGTTGGRYEQYF.

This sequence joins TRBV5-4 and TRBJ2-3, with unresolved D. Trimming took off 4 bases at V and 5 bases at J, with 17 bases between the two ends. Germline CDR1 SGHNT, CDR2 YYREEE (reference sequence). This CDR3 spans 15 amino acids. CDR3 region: CASSPALSHGDTQYF. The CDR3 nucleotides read TGTGCCAGCAGCCCGGCGTTAAGTCACGGAGATACGCAGTATTTT.

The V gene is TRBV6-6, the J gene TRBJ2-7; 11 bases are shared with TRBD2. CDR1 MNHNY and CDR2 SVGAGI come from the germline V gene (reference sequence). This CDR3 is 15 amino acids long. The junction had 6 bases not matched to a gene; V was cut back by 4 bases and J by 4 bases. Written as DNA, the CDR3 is TGTGCCAGCAGTTCCGGGACTAGCGGTCCTTACGAGCAGTACTTC. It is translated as CASSSGTSGPYEQYF.

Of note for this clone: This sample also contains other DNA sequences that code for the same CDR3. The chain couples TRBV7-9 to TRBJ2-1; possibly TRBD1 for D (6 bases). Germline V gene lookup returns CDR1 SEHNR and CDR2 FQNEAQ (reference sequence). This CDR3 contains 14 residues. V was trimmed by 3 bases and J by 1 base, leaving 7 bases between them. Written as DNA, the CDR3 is TGTGCCAGCAGCTTGGGGGCTTCCTACAATGAGCAGTTCTTC. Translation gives CASSLGASYNEQFF.

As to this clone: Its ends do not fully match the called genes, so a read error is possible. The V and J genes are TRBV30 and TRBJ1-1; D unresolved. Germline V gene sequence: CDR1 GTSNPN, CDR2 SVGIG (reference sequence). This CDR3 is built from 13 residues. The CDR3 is CAWDWNMNAEAFF. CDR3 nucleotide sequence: TGTGCCTGGGACTGGAACATGAACGCTGAAGCCTTCTTT.

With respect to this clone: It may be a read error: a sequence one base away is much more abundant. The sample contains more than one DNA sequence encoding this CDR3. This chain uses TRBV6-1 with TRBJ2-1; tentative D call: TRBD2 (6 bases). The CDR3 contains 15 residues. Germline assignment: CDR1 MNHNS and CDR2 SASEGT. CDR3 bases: TGTGCTAGCAGTGAAGCCGGGACTGGACACAATGAGCAGTTCTTC. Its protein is CASSEAGTGHNEQFF.

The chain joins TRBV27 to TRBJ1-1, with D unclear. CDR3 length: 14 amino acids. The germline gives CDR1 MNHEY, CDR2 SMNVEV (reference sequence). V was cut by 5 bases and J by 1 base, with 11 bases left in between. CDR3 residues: CASSPSEWNTEAFF. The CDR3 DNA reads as TGTGCCAGCAGTCCCTCTGAGTGGAACACTGAAGCTTTCTTT.

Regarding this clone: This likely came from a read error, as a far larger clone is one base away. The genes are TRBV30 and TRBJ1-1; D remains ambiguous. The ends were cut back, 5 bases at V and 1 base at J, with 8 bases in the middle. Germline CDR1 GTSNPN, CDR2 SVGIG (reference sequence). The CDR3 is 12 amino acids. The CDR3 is CAWGQGNTEAFF. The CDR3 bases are TGTGCCTGGGGCCAAGGGAACACTGAAGCTTTCTTT.

CDR3 nucleotides: TGTGCCAGCAGCAATAGGGGGACCCCTAGCAATGAGCAGTTCTTC. Its protein is CASSNRGTPSNEQFF. This chain uses TRBV21-1 with TRBJ2-1; the D segment call TRBD1 is taken from the table without a DNA check. TRBV21-1 is described as a pseudogene. This CDR3 is 15 amino acids long.

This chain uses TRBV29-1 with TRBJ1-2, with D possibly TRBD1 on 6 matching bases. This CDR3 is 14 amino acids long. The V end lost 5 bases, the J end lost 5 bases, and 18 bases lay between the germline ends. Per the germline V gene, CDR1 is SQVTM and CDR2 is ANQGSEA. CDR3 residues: CSVLTARGGYGYTF. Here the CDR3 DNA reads TGCAGCGTTTTGACCGCGCGAGGGGGATATGGCTACACCTTC.

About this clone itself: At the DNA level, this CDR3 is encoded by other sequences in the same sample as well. DNA for the CDR3: TGCAGCGTTGATAGGGGCGGGACCGGGGAGCTGTTTTTT. Translated, it gives CSVDRGGTGELFF. The chain employs TRBV29-1 and TRBJ2-2; TRBD1 or TRBD2 may be the D gene (5 bases each). Germline V gene sequence: CDR1 SQVTM, CDR2 ANQGSEA. V was pared by 3 bases and J by 5 bases, with 10 bases between. CDR3 size: 13 residues.

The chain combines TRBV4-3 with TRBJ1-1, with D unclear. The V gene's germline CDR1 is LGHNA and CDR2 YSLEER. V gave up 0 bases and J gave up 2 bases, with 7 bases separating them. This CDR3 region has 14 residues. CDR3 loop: CASSQDGSNTEAFF. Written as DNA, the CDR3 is TGCGCCAGCAGCCAAGACGGGTCTAACACTGAAGCTTTCTTT.

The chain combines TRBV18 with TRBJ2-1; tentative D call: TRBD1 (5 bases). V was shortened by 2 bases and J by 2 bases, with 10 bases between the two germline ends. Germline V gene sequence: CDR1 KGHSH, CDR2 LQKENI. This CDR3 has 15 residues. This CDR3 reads CASSPVGLTYNEQFF. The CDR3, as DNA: TGTGCCAGCTCACCAGTGGGGCTAACCTACAATGAGCAGTTCTTC.

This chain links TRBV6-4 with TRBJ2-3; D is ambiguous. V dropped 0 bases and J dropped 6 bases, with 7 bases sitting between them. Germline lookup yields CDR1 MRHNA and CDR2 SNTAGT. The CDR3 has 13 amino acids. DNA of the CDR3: TGTGCCAGCAGTGACTCGACTGCCGATACGCAGTATTTT. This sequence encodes CASSDSTADTQYF.

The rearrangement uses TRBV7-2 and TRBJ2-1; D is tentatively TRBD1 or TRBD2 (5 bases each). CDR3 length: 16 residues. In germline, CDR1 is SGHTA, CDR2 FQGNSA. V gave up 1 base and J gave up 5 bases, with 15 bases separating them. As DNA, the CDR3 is TGTGCCAGCAGCTTAGTACTAGGGGCAGGGAACAATGAGCAGTTCTTC. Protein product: CASSLVLGAGNNEQFF.

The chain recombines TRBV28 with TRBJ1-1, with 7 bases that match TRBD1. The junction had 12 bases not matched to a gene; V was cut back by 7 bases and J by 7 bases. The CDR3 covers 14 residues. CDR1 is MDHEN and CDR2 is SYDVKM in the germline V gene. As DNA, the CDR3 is TGTGCCAGCACCGTAAACAGGGGCGGGTATGAAGCTTTCTTT. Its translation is CASTVNRGGYEAFF.

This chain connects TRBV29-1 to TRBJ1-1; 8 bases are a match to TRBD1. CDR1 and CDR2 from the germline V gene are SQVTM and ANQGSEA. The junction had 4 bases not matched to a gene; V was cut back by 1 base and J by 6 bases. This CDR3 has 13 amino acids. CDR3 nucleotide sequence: TGCAGCGTTGAAGGGCAGGGGGCCGCTGAAGCTTTCTTT. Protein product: CSVEGQGAAEAFF.

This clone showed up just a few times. CDR3 sequence: CASSTQTGPNEKLFF. CDR3 nucleotide sequence: TGTGCCAGCAGTACTCAGACAGGGCCTAATGAAAAACTGTTTTTT. The chain couples TRBV28 to TRBJ1-4; 7 positions match TRBD1. The CDR3 loop spans 15 amino acids. V shed 5 bases and J 3 bases; nucleotides not matched to a gene: 6. Germline values: CDR1 MDHEN, CDR2 SYDVKM.

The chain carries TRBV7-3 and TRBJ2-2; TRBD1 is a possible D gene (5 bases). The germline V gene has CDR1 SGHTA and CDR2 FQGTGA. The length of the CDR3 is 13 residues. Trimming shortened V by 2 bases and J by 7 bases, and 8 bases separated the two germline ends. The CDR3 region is CASSLVQGGELFF. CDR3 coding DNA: TGTGCCAGCAGCTTAGTTCAGGGCGGGGAGCTGTTTTTT.

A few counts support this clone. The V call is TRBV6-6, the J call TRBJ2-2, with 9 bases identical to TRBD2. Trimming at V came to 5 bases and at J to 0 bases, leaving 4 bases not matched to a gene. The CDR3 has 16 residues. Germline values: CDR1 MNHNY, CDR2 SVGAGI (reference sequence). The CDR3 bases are TGTGCCAGCAGTAAGATAGCGGGAGCGAACACCGGGGAGCTGTTTTTT. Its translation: CASSKIAGANTGELFF.

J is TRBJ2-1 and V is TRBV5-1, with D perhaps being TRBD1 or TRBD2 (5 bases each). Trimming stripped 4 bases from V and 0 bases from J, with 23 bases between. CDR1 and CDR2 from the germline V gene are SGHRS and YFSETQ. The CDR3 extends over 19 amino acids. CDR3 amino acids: CASSKTGANPMSSYNEQFF. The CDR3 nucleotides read TGCGCCAGCAGCAAAACCGGGGCTAACCCGATGAGCTCCTACAATGAGCAGTTCTTC.

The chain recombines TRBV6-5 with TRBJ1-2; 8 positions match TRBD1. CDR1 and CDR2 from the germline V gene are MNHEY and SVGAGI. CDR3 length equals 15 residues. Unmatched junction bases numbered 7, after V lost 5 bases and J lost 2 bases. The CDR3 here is CASSHRQGTNYGYTF. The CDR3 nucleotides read TGTGCCAGCAGTCACCGACAGGGGACCAACTATGGCTACACCTTC.

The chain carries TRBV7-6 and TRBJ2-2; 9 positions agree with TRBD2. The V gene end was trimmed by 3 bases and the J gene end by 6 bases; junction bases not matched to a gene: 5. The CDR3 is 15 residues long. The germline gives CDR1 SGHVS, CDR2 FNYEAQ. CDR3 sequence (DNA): TGTGCCAGCAGCTTGAGAGCGGGAGGCCCCGGGGAGCTGTTTTTT. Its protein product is CASSLRAGGPGELFF.

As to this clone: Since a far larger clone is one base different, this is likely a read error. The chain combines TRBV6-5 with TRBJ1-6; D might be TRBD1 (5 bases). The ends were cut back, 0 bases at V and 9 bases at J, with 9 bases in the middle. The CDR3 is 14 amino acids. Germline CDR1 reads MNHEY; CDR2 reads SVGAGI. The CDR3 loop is CASSYSWGSSPLHF. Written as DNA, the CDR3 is TGTGCCAGCAGTTACTCGTGGGGCTCTTCACCCCTCCACTTT.